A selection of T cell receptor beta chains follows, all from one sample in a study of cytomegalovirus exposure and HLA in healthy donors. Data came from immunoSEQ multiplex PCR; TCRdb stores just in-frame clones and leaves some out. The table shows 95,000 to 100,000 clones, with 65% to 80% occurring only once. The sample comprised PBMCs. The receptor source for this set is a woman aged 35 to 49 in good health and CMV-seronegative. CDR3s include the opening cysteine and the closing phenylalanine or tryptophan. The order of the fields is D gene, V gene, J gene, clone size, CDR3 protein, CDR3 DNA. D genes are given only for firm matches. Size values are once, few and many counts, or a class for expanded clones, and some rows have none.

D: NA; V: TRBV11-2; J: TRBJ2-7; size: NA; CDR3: CASSSGSYGEQYF; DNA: TGTGCCAGCAGCTCAGGGTCTTACGGCGAGCAGTACTTC
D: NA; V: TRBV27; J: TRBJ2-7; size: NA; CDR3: CASSLWSGFAPYEQYF; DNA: TGTGCCAGCAGTTTGTGGTCGGGATTTGCCCCCTACGAGCAGTACTTC
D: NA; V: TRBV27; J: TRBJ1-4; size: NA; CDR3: CASSLINPSRGEKLFF; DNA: TGTGCCAGCAGTTTAATAAATCCCTCCAGGGGAGAAAAACTGTTTTTT
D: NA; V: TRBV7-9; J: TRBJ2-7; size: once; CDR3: CASSPGASYEQYF; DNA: TGTGCCAGCAGCCCGGGAGCATCCTACGAGCAGTACTTC
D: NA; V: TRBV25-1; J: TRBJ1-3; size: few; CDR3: CASRTVWGNTIYF; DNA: TGTGCCAGCAGGACAGTCTGGGGAAACACCATATATTTT
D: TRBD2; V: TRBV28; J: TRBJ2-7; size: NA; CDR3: CASSSERGDSYEQYF; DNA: TGTGCCAGCAGTTCGGAGCGGGGTGACTCCTACGAGCAGTACTTC
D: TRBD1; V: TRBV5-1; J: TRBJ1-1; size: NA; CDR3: CASSLETGGGTEAFF; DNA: TGCGCCAGCAGCTTGGAGACAGGGGGGGGAACTGAAGCTTTCTTT
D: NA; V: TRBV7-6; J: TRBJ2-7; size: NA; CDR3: CASSYGFDAAYEQYF; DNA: TGTGCCAGCAGTTACGGGTTCGACGCGGCCTACGAGCAGTACTTC
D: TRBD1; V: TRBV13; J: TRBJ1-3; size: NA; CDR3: CASSGQGVHSGNTIYF; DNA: TGTGCCAGCAGCGGACAGGGGGTCCACTCTGGAAACACCATATATTTT
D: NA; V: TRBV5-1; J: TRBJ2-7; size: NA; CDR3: CASSLDRHKGTYEQYF; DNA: TGCGCCAGCAGCTTGGACAGGCACAAAGGTACCTACGAGCAGTACTTC
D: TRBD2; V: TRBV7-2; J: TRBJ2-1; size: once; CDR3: CASSFHSSGVASEQFF; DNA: TGTGCCAGCAGCTTCCATTCTAGCGGGGTAGCTAGTGAGCAGTTCTTC
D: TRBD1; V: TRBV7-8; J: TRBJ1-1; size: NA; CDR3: CASSSDRGAPLNTEAFF; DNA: TGTGCCAGCAGCTCAGACAGGGGCGCTCCCCTGAACACTGAAGCTTTCTTT
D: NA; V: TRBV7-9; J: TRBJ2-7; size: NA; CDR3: CASSSGSRGSYEQYF; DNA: TGTGCCAGCAGCTCCGGGAGTAGGGGCTCCTACGAGCAGTACTTC
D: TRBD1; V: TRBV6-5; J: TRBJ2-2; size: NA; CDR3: CASSRQGASGELFF; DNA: TGTGCCAGCAGCCGACAGGGGGCTAGCGGGGAGCTGTTTTTT
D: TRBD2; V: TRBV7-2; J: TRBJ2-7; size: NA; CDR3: CASSSRLAGPYEQYF; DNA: TGTGCCAGCAGCTCGCGACTAGCGGGACCCTACGAGCAGTACTTC
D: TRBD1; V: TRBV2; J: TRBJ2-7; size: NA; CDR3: CASSLGQGPYEQYF; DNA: TGTGCCAGCAGCCTAGGACAGGGGCCCTACGAGCAGTACTTC